The sequence of this T cell receptor beta chain was determined in a study of cytomegalovirus exposure and HLA in healthy donors (dated by TCRdb to 2015 to 2018). With regard to the full study: The roughly 670 repertoires of the first cohort and the 120 or so validation repertoires were produced on the same platform, according to a later analysis. To predict cytomegalovirus infection status, the study combined high-throughput TCR immunosequencing, statistical association of individual TCRs with disease status, and machine learning. In addition to the first cohort of roughly 700 subjects, a separate validation cohort of approximately 120 different subjects was used. The study was designed to test whether signatures of past pathogen exposure could be identified by cataloging public T cell receptors.

Separate from the roughly 650-subject first cohort, the validation cohort of 95 to 150 subjects was the group to which the donors belonged. The library was generated by the immunoSEQ multiplex PCR assay. The published analysis was carried out like this. A statistical classification framework was built for diagnosing cytomegalovirus status from the catalog of TCR beta chain sequences. TCRdb retrieved this table from immuneACCESS and kept in-frame rearrangements only. Not all clones are present; in checked studies, unresolved V genes account for under half, and no reason is known for the remainder. For V, J and clone size, that table is used; D and trimming come from the DNA. In this sample the table shows a few hundred thousand clones, around 90% of which occur a single time. 0.37% of the sample is taken by the ten largest. Beyond this particular receptor, the publication reports: Of the cluster scores, about 94% were above 0 in a later analysis, which found that TCRs clustered in the first cohort also tended to co-occur in the 120 or so validation repertoires. A few of the identified cytomegalovirus-associated TCR beta chains were confirmed in vitro to be specific for cytomegalovirus antigens. The validation cohort had no HLA typing available for a later analysis, so co-occurrence within that cohort was assessed over all 120 or so repertoires. The authors suggested that the approach could potentially be generalized to other disease states and immunological phenotypes. Most TCR sequences were observed very rarely across donors, whereas some public TCRs were present in many individuals. The classifier was reported to diagnose cytomegalovirus status with high specificity and sensitivity in both the original and validation cohorts. The study listed approximately 150 TCR beta chains as associated with cytomegalovirus.

Based on the germline V gene (reference sequence), the CDR1 and CDR2 sequences are MNHEY and SMNVEV. Counted from cysteine to phenylalanine, this CDR3 has 16 amino acids. Only the CDR3 part of the read is kept: 48 bases, read in frame from the first base. Relative to germline, V is 6 bases shorter and J is 0 bases shorter, with 15 bases between their ends. With regard to this clone: It lacks a known antigen. Per-base quality was not reported, and no clone a single base away is much larger than it.

Rearrangement joined TRBV27 to TRBJ2-1; possibly the D gene is TRBD2, per 6 matching bases. The TCR was taken from a woman under 30 in good health and CMV-seronegative. The specimen was PBMCs. The CDR3 amino acid sequence is: CASSLHRGNSYNEQFF. The sequence in DNA is TGTGCCAGCAGCCTTCACCGGGGGAACTCCTACAATGAGCAGTTCTTC.